This TCR beta chain was sequenced in a study of molecular identifiers for immune sequencing clone quantification. This clonotype occurred a few times. Germline trimming cut 5 bases from V and 5 bases from J; bases unmatched to any gene: 9. The CDR3 extends over 15 amino acids. The germline gives CDR1 SGHVS, CDR2 FNYEAQ. In TCRdb, the PCR reads were re-called with MiXCR into one record per CDR3 protein. The sample has more than 450,000 distinct CDR3 sequences; around 23% are singletons. This TCR derives from a human donor in good health. Some libraries in this study had Jurkat cell RNA spiked in. The sequencing input was naive CD8+ T cells from blood, with Jurkat cell RNA spiked in. Described subset: FACS-sorted CD8+CD4-CCR7+CD45RA+ naive T cells. V gene TRBV7-6 combines with J gene TRBJ1-1, with TRBD1 identical over 9 bases. The CDR3 sequence is CASSRTQGAQTEAFF. CDR3 in DNA: TGTGCCAGCAGCCGGACACAGGGGGCGCAAACTGAAGCTTTCTTT.